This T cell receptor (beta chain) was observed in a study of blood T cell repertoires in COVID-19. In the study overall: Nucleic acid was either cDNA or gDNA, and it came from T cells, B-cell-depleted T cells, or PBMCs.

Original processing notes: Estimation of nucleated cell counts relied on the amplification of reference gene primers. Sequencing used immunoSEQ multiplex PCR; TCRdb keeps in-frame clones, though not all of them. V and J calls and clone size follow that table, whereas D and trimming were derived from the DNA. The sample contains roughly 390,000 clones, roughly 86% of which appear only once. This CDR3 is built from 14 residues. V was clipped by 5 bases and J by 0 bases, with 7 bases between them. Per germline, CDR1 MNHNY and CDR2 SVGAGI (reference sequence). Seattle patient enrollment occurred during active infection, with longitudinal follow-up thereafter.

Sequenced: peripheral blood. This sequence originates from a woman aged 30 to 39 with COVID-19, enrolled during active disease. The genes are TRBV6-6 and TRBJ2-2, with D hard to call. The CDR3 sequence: CASSQYSNTGELFF. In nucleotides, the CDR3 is TGTGCCAGCAGTCAGTACTCGAACACCGGGGAGCTGTTTTTT.